These 25 T cell receptor beta chains came from one sample sequenced in a study of cytomegalovirus exposure and HLA in healthy donors. The study ran its PCR with 60 Vbeta and 13 Jbeta primers. Generated by immunoSEQ multiplex PCR, the TCRdb table keeps only in-frame clones and is missing some. The sample carries 140,000 to 150,000 clones, almost 80% recorded once. The specimen sequenced was PBMCs. These receptors all come from a woman between 35 and 50 years old in good health and CMV-seropositive.

Of note for this clone: One end of the junction does not line up with germline, which may come from a read error. The same CDR3 also results from other DNA sequences found in this sample. This chain links TRBV9 with TRBJ2-7; 7 bases fit TRBD1. The CDR3 consists of 14 residues. Germline lookup yields CDR1 SGDLS and CDR2 YYNGEE. The CDR3: CASSVEGGSYEQYF. CDR3 sequence (DNA): TGTGCCAGCAGCGTAGAAGGGGGCTCCTACGAACAGTACTTC.

V gene TRBV4-1 combines with J gene TRBJ2-7, with unresolved D. Germline CDR1 MGHRA, CDR2 YSYEKL. The CDR3 is 15 amino acids. The ends were cut back, 0 bases at V and 2 bases at J, with 11 bases in the middle. The CDR3 spells CASSQEYPTAYEQYF. The CDR3 DNA sequence: TGCGCCAGCAGCCAAGAGTACCCTACCGCCTACGAGCAGTACTTC.

The chain has TRBV5-6 and TRBJ1-6; 7 bases fit TRBD1. The ends lost 4 bases at V and 5 bases at J; junction bases unmatched: 6. The germline CDR1 and CDR2 sequences are SGHDT and YYEEEE. The CDR3 spans 15 residues. CDR3 region: CASSADRVHNSPLHF. The CDR3 DNA reads TGTGCCAGCAGCGCCGACAGGGTGCATAATTCACCCCTCCACTTT.

This chain connects TRBV6-1 to TRBJ2-7; 7 bases are shared with TRBD1. This CDR3 region has 17 residues. The trim removed 2 bases at V and 0 bases at J, leaving 10 bases unmatched. Germline V gene lookup returns CDR1 MNHNS and CDR2 SASEGT. CDR3 nucleotides: TGTGCCAGCAGTGAACGACAGGGTTTGGGTATCTCCTACGAGCAGTACTTC. Protein sequence: CASSERQGLGISYEQYF.

This clone came up once. This chain joins TRBV5-4 and TRBJ2-1; 9 bases fit TRBD2. The junction had 6 bases not matched to a gene; V was cut back by 4 bases and J by 7 bases. This CDR3 contains 14 residues. From germline, CDR1 is SGHNT and CDR2 YYREEE (reference sequence). The CDR3 DNA reads as TGTGCCAGCAGCACCGGGACTAGCCCGAATGAGCAGTTCTTC. Translating it yields CASSTGTSPNEQFF.

This clone was seen a single time. The rearrangement links TRBV19 to TRBJ1-6; perhaps TRBD1 as D (6 bases). The CDR3 sequence is 15 residues long. The V end lost 3 bases, the J end lost 9 bases, and 15 bases lay between the germline ends. Looked up from germline, CDR1 is LNHDA and CDR2 is SQIVND (reference sequence). CDR3 amino acids: CASSIQGTSGSPLHF. CDR3 bases: TGTGCCAGTAGTATTCAAGGGACATCAGGTTCACCCCTCCACTTT. Combining the CDR3 with reference TRBV19 and TRBJ1-6 gives the whole variable domain DGGITQSPKYLFRKEGQNVTLSCEQNLNHDAMYWYRQDPGQGLRLIYYSQIVNDFQKGDIAEGYSVSREKKESFPLTVTSAQKNPTAFYLCASSIQGTSGSPLHFGNGTRLTVT.

On this clone: The sample contains more than one DNA sequence encoding this CDR3. The CDR3 DNA reads TGTGCCAGTTCCGGGGGGAACAATGAGCAGTTCTTC. Its translation is CASSGGNNEQFF. The chain joins TRBV7-3 to TRBJ2-1, with 7 nucleotides matching TRBD2. The CDR3 contains 12 residues. With 9 bases clipped from V and 5 bases from J, the junction kept 4 bases outside the gene matches. Germline CDR1 SGHTA, CDR2 FQGTGA.

The chain employs TRBV6-1 and TRBJ1-5; the match to TRBD1 covers 7 bases. Germline V gene lookup returns CDR1 MNHNS and CDR2 SASEGT. The V segment lost 2 bases and the J segment 6 bases; nucleotides outside the gene matches: 4. The CDR3 is made up of 14 amino acids. The CDR3 sequence is CASSERGQIQPQHF. The CDR3 region has the DNA TGTGCCAGCAGTGAAAGGGGGCAGATTCAGCCCCAGCATTTT.

This clone occurred a few times. The rearrangement joins TRBV21-1 to TRBJ1-4. TRBV21-1 corresponds to a pseudogene. The CDR3 consists of 16 residues. The CDR3 loop is CASSKGLIEPNEKLFF. The DNA for the CDR3 is TGTGCCAGCAGCAAAGGTTTGATAGAGCCGAATGAAAAACTGTTTTTT.

The chain uses TRBV30 and TRBJ1-1; 9 bases agree with TRBD1. The CDR3 is 14 residues long. From germline, CDR1 is GTSNPN and CDR2 SVGIG (reference sequence). J gave up 3 bases and V 1 base, and 3 bases lay outside the gene matches. In nucleotides, the CDR3 is TGTGCCTGGAGTGCCGGGACAGGGCACACTGAAGCTTTCTTT. Its translation is CAWSAGTGHTEAFF. Drawing the rest from reference TRBV30 and TRBJ1-1, the complete variable domain is SQTIHQWPATLVQPVGSPLSLECTVEGTSNPNLYWYRQAAGRGLQLLFYSVGIGQISSEVPQNLSASRPQDRQFILSSKKLLLSDSGFYLCAWSAGTGHTEAFFGQGTRLTVV.

The CDR3 DNA is TGTGCCAGCAGACCTACGAACACCGGGGAGCTGTTTTTT. This translates into CASRPTNTGELFF. The chain carries TRBV27 and TRBJ2-2; no clear D. CDR1 and CDR2 from the germline V gene are MNHEY and SMNVEV (reference sequence). CDR3 length: 13 residues. V lost 6 bases and J 0 bases, leaving 5 bases between the germline ends.

The chain combines TRBV5-4 with TRBJ2-5; 8 bases align to TRBD2. There are 15 residues in the CDR3. J gave up 5 bases and V 4 bases, and 10 bases lay outside the gene matches. Germline V gene lookup returns CDR1 SGHNT and CDR2 YYREEE (reference sequence). The CDR3 protein is CASSTGLARLETQYF. The CDR3 region has the DNA TGTGCCAGCAGCACAGGACTAGCTCGGTTGGAGACCCAGTACTTC.

The chain has TRBV25-1 and TRBJ1-6, with 7 bases identical to TRBD1. Germline lookup yields CDR1 MGHDK and CDR2 SYGVNS. J lost 6 bases, V lost 3 bases, and 2 bases had no gene match. The CDR3 is made up of 14 amino acids. The CDR3 coding sequence is TGTGCCAGCAGTGAGACAGGGTTTAATTCACCCCTCCACTTT. This gives the protein CASSETGFNSPLHF. Supplemented by reference TRBV25-1 and TRBJ1-6, the full variable domain reads EADIYQTPRYLVIGTGKKITLECSQTMGHDKMYWYQQDPGMELHLIHYSYGVNSTEKGDLSSESTVSRIRTEHFPLTLESARPSHTSQYLCASSETGFNSPLHFGNGTRLTVT.

This clone appeared a few times. The chain employs TRBV5-4 and TRBJ2-5; unclear D gene. Trimming took 2 bases from V and 4 from J, leaving 6 bases between them. CDR1 is SGHNT and CDR2 is YYREEE in the germline V gene (reference sequence). CDR3 length: 12 amino acids. DNA of the CDR3: TGTGCCAGCAGCTTTTTCTCAGAGACCCAGTACTTC. It specifies CASSFFSETQYF.

As for this clone: The junction shows a germline mismatch at one end, possibly a read error. The chain is built from TRBV7-9 and TRBJ2-1; 15 nucleotides agree with TRBD2. Germline CDR1 and CDR2: SEHNR and FQNEAQ (reference sequence). The length of the CDR3 is 17 residues. The CDR3 nucleotides read TGTTCCAGCAGCCCCAAAGGACTAGCGGGGGGGCGGAATGAGCAGTTCTTC. This sequence encodes CSSSPKGLAGGRNEQFF.

The chain is built from TRBV28 and TRBJ2-2; D may be TRBD2 (5 bases). Germline CDR1 MDHEN, CDR2 SYDVKM. Trimming left V 6 bases short and J 3 bases short, with 11 bases between. The CDR3 length is 14 residues. The CDR3 sequence is CASSNKRYTGELFF. The CDR3 region has the DNA TGTGCCAGCAGCAACAAGCGGTACACCGGGGAGCTGTTTTTT.

The J gene is TRBJ2-2, the V gene TRBV10-3, with D perhaps TRBD1 (5 bases). V lost 1 base and J 4 bases, leaving 13 bases between the germline ends. CDR1 and CDR2 from the germline V gene are ENHRY and SYGVKD. The CDR3 covers 16 residues. The CDR3 nucleotides are TGTGCCATCAGTGAGTTTCAGGGTTCGGGCACCGGGGAGCTGTTTTTT. Protein product: CAISEFQGSGTGELFF.

This sequence joins TRBV29-1 and TRBJ2-5; TRBD1 matches 9 bases. The DNA matches TRBJ2-7 better at its end, which makes the J call doubtful. The CDR3 extends over 15 amino acids. Germline CDR1 and CDR2: SQVTM and ANQGSEA. The chain's CDR3 is CSVASPGQGSYEQYF. Here the CDR3 DNA reads TGCAGCGTTGCTTCGCCGGGACAGGGCTCCTACGAGCAGTACTTC.

The sample holds a few counts of this clone. J is TRBJ1-4 and V is TRBV6-1; tentatively, D is TRBD1 (5 bases). CDR1 and CDR2 (germline): MNHNS, SASEGT. Trimming took 3 bases from V and 11 from J, leaving 22 bases between them. The CDR3 loop spans 16 amino acids. CDR3 DNA sequence: TGTGCCAGCAGTGACCCAAAGGGAAGACAGTTAACGAAACTGTTTTTT. Its protein product is CASSDPKGRQLTKLFF.

The CDR3 nucleotides are TGTGCCAGCAGTCCTCTGACACCGAGCACTGAAGCTTTCTTT. Its translation is CASSPLTPSTEAFF. This chain joins TRBV2 and TRBJ1-1; D gene unclear. The V gene lost 5 bases and the J gene lost 4 bases, with 14 bases spanning the gap. CDR1 is SNHLY, CDR2 FYNNEI, per germline. This CDR3 is 14 amino acids long.

This chain connects TRBV2 to TRBJ1-1; possibly TRBD1 for D (5 bases). With 8 bases removed from V and 0 bases from J, the gap between germline ends came to 22 bases. This CDR3 comprises 17 residues. Germline CDR1 SNHLY, CDR2 FYNNEI. CDR3 region: CASRLAGNPGLNTEAFF. Here the CDR3 DNA reads TGTGCCAGCCGGTTGGCGGGAAACCCGGGACTGAACACTGAAGCTTTCTTT.

V usage is TRBV4-2 and J usage is TRBJ2-1; tentatively, D is TRBD1 (6 bases). Trimming pared 1 base from V and 2 bases from J, leaving 12 bases between. Germline-derived CDR1 and CDR2 are LGHNA and YNFKEQ. The CDR3 is 16 amino acids. The CDR3 region is CASSQGLGGTYNEQFF. Written as DNA, the CDR3 is TGTGCCAGCAGCCAAGGGCTAGGGGGTACCTACAATGAGCAGTTCTTC.

The chain links TRBV5-6 to TRBJ1-2; 11 nucleotides line up with TRBD1. This CDR3 region has 18 residues. CDR1 SGHDT and CDR2 YYEEEE come from the germline V gene. V was pared by 4 bases and J by 0 bases, with 11 bases of the junction left unmatched. The CDR3: CASSPGQGADLANYGYTF. The CDR3 nucleotides read TGTGCCAGCAGCCCTGGACAGGGGGCAGACCTAGCTAACTATGGCTACACCTTC.

V usage is TRBV10-3 and J usage is TRBJ2-5; no reliable D call. The end of the DNA is better explained by TRBJ2-7, so the J call may be wrong. Germline-derived CDR1 and CDR2 are ENHRY and SYGVKD. This CDR3 has 10 residues. The CDR3, as DNA: TGTGCCATCACCCCCTACGAGCAGTACTTC. It translates to CAITPYEQYF.

The chain carries TRBV4-1 and TRBJ2-1, with a weak D call TRBD2 (5 bases). The CDR3 length is 15 residues. The V and J ends lost 0 bases and 14 bases respectively, with 20 bases between them. Germline values: CDR1 MGHRA, CDR2 YSYEKL. The CDR3 DNA reads as TGCGCCAGCAGCCAAGACGGGGTCAGACCTAGCTCGGAGTTCTTC. It specifies CASSQDGVRPSSEFF.